This record concerns one TCR beta chain sequence. Antigen specificity is unknown. These data come from a study of post-analysis software for immune sequencing data. V lost 3 bases to trimming and J lost 0 bases, with 20 bases between them. This CDR3 is built from 18 residues. In germline, CDR1 is KGHSH, CDR2 LQKENI. Unique-molecular-identifier-tagged TCR beta cDNA libraries were used. Each CDR3 protein is one row after TCRdb ran MiXCR on the PCR reads. The repertoire includes around 500,000 distinct CDR3 sequences, roughly 34% of them detected once, and approximately 6% sits in the top ten. Study conclusions and caveats: Higher frequency in patients than in controls was seen for about 5 TRBV segments, with TRBV5-6, TRBV5-1 and TRBV20-1 among them.

The source material was blood. The chain joins TRBV18 to TRBJ1-2; D perhaps matches TRBD1 (6 bases). This TCR was recovered from a girl aged 2-17 years with multiple sclerosis. CDR3 sequence (DNA): TGTGCCAGCTCACCTCGGGGGGCCGACAGAGGATCTAACTATGGCTACACCTTC. It translates to CASSPRGADRGSNYGYTF.